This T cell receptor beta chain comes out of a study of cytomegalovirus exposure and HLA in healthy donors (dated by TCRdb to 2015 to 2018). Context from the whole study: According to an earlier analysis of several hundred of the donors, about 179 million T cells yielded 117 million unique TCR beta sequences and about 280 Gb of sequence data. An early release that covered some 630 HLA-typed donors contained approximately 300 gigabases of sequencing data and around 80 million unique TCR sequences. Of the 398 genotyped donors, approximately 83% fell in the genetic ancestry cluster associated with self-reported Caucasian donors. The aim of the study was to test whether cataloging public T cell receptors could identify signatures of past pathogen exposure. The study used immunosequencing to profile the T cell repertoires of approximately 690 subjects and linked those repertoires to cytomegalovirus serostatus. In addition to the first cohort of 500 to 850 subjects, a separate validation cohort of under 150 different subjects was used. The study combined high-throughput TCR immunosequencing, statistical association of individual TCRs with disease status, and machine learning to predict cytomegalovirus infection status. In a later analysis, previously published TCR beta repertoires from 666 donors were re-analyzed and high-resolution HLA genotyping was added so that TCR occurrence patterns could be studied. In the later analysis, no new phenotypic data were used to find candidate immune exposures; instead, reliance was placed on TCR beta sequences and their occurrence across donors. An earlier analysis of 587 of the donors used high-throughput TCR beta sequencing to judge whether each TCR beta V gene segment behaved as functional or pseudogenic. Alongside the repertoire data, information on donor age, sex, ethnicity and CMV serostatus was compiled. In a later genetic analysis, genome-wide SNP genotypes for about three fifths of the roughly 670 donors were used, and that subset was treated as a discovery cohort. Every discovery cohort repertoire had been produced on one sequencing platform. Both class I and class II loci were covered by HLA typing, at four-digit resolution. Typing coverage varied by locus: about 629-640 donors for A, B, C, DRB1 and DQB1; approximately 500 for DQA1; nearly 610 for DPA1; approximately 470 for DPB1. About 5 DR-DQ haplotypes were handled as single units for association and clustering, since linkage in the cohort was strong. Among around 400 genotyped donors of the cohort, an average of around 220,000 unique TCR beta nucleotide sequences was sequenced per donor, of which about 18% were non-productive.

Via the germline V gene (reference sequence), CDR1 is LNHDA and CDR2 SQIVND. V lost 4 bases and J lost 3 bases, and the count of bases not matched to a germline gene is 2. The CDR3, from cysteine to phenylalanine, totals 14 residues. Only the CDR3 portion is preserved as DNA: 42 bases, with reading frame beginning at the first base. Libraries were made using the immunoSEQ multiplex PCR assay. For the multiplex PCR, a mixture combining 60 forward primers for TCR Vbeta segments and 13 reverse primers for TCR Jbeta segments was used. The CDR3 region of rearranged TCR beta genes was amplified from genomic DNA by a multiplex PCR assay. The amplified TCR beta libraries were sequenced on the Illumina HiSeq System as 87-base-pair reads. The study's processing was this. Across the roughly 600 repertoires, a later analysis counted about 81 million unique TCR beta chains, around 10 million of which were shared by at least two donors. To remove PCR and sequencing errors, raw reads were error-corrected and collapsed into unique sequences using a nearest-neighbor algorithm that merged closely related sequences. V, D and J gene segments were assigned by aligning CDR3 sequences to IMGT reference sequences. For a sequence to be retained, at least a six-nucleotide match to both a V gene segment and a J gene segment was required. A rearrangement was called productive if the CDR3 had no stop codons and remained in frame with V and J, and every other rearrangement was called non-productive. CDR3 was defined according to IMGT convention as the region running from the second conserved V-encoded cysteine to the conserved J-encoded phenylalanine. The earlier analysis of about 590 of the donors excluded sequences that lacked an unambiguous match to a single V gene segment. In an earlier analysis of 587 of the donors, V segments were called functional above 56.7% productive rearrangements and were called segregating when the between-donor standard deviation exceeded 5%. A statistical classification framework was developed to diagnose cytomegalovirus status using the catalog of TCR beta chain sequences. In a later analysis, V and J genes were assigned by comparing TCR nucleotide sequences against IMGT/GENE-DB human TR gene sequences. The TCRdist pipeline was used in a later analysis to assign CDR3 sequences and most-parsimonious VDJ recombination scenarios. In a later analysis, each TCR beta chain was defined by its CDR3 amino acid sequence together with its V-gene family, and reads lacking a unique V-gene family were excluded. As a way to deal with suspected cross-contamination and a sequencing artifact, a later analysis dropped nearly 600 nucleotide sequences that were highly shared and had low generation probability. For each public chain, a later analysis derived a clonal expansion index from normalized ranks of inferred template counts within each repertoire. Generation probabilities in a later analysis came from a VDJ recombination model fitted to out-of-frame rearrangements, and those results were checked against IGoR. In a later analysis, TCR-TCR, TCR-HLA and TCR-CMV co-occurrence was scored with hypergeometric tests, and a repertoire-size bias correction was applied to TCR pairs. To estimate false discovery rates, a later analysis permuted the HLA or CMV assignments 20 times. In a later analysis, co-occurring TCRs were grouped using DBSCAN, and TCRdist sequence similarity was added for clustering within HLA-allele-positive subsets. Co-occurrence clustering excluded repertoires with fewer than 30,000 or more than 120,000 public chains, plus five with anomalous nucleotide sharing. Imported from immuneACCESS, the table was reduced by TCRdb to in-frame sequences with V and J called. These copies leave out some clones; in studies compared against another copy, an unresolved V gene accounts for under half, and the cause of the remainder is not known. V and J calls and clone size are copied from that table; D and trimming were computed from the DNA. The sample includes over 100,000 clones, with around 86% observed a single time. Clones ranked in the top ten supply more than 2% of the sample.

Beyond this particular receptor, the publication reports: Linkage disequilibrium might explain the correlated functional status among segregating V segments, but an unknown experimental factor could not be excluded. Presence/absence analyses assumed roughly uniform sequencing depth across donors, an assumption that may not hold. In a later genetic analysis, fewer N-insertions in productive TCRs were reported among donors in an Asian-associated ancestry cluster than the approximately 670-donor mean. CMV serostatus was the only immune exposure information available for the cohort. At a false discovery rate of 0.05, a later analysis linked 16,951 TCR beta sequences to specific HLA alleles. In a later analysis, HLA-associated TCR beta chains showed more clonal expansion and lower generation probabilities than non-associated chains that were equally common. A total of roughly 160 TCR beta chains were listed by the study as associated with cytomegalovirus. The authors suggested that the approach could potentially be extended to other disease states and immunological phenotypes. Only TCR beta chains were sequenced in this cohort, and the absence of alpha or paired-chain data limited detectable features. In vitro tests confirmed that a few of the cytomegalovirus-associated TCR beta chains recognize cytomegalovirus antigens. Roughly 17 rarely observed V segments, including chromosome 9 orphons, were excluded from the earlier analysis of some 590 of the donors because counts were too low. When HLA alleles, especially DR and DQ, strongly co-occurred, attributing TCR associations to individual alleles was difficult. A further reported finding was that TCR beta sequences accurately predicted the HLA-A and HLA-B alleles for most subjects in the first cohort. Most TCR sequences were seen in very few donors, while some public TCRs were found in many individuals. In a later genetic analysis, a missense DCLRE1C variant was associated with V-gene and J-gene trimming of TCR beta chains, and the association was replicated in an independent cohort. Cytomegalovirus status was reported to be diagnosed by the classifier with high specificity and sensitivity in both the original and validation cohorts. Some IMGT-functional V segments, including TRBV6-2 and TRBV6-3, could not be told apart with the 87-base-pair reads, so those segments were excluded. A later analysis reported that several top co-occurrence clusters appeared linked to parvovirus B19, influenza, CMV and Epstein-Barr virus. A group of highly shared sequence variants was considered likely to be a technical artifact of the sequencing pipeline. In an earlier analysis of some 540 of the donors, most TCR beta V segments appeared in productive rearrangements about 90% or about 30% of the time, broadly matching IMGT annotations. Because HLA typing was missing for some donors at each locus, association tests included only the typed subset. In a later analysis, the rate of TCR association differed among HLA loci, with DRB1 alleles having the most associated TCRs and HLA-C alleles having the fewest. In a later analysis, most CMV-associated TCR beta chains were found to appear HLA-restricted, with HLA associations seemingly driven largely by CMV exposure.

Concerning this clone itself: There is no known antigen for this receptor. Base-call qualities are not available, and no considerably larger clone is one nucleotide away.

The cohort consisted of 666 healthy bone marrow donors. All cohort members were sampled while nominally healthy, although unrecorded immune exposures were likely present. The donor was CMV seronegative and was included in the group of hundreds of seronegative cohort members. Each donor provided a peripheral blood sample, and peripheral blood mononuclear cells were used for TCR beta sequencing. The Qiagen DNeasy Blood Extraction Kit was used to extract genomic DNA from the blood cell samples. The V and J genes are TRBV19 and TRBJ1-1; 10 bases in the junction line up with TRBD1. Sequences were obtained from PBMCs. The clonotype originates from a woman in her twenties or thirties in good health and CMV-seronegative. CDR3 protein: CASSRQGADTEAFF. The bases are TGTGCCAGTAGTAGACAGGGGGCAGACACTGAAGCTTTCTTT.